The sequence of this TCR beta chain was determined in a study of blood T cell repertoires in COVID-19. Study context: In each case, the material was cDNA or gDNA derived from T cells, B-cell-depleted T cells, or PBMCs.

Original analysis: Amplifying reference gene primers gave estimates of nucleated cell counts. Sequenced by immunoSEQ multiplex PCR; TCRdb stores in-frame clones only, minus some. The DNA gave D and trimming, while V, J and clone size come from that table. Seen here are about 190,000 clones, 65% to 85% observed once, and the top ten hold 3% to 3.5%. The germline CDR1 and CDR2 sequences are MNHNY and SVGAGI (reference sequence). Trimming left V 7 bases short and J 5 bases short, with 22 bases between. The CDR3 runs 16 residues. Participants, about 18 to 90 years old, spanned fewer than 25 US areas. Symptom resolution, clearance, or two negative PCRs marked donors in Cohort 3 as recovered.

The sequencing sample was made of PBMCs or T cells enriched from blood (not recorded which). The clonotype originates from a woman aged 30 to 39 who had recovered from COVID-19. The chain employs TRBV6-6 and TRBJ2-3; TRBD2 might be the D (6 bases). In nucleotides, the CDR3 is TGTGCCAGCACGTACTTCGGGGGAGTTCTCGGAGATACGCAGTATTTT. This sequence encodes CASTYFGGVLGDTQYF.